There are a few counts of the clone carrying this TCR beta chain. Its antigen is unidentified. The data were taken from a study of regulatory T cells in long-lasting Graves disease. Time point here: persistent/refractory GD, antithyroid drugs over 5 years with positive TRAb. RNA from PBMCs was the source of the TCR library. From an endocrinology department in Xi'an, China, came the patients. The TCR beta library used iRepertoire HTBI primers with Arm-PCR amplification of CDR3. One entry per CDR3 protein, called by TCRdb with MiXCR from the multiplex PCR reads. The sample lists about 420,000 distinct CDR3 sequences, about a quarter occurring once. The germline gives CDR1 KGHSH, CDR2 LQKENI. This CDR3 is 15 amino acids long. The V end lost 0 bases, the J end lost 5 bases, and 13 bases lay between the germline ends. Points from the study as a whole: Persistent cases of Graves' showed reduced TCR diversity relative to newly diagnosed patients. Favored usage of TRBV28, TRBJ1-2 and TRBJ2-5 was recorded in persistent disease.

The sequencing here drew on peripheral blood mononuclear cells (PBMCs), taken when the disease was refractory, from a patient treated with antithyroid drugs. This chain links TRBV18 with TRBJ1-1; D is uncertain. The origin of this receptor is a female donor with Graves disease. CDR3 sequence (DNA): TGTGCCAGCTCACCACCGGTGGGTTATAAGACTGAAGCTTTCTTT. Amino acids: CASSPPVGYKTEAFF.